Listed below are T cell receptor beta chains from one sample, sequenced in a study of T cell repertoires in ileal Crohn's disease. Assay: immunoSEQ multiplex PCR; the TCRdb copy retains only in-frame clones and omits some. The sample contains roughly 3,500 clones, 78% of which appear only once. Sequences were obtained from CD4+ T cells sorted from the ileum. These receptors were obtained from an adult with Crohn's disease. Each CDR3 is given without its conserved first and last residue.

V gene | CDR3 protein
TRBV19 | ASSNTGTQY
TRBV7-9 | ASSFESHTGYT
TRBV7-6 | ASSIDTSGAKQF
TRBV18 | ASSPRGTGVNTEAF
TRBV5-1 | ASSFDSSGANVLT
TRBV19 | ASSPSDSNSPLH
TRBV10-2 | ASRDRGRPEAF
TRBV27 | ASSSGQANEKLF
TRBV5-1 | ASSFNRGAGANVLT
TRBV19 | ASSPMDRLTNYGYT
TRBV27 | ASSSSGTKHGYT
TRBV5-4 | ASSPVGDRSLTEAF
TRBV9 | ASSVGLAGGDNEQF
TRBV9 | ASSVVGGVGETQY
TRBV10-1 | ASRGAGALAKNIQY
TRBV5-1 | ASSSSYQGARQF
TRBV5-1 | ASSNPGQGLNTEAF
TRBV6-1 | ASRDGGADETQY
TRBV7-2 | ASSLRPGNYGYT
TRBV29-1 | SVLGGASDTQY
TRBV7-2 | ASSRRGAEQF
TRBV6-4 | ASSEASTGTGELF
TRBV9 | ASSVVDSGANEQF
TRBV27 | ASSRSRQGAAISPLH
TRBV10-1 | ASSDGQGLNGYT
TRBV14 | ASSRTSNNNEQF
TRBV5-6 | ASTSGPFNTEAF
TRBV7-2 | ASSLSTGDGYEQY
TRBV6-5 | ATTRGGQETQY
TRBV19 | ASRLGQNNEKLF
TRBV2 | ASKEGDRGNQPQH
TRBV11-3 | ASSLGATGIADTQY
TRBV14 | ASYLTTGGTEAF
TRBV11-2 | ASSLVQGGNEQF
TRBV2 | ASRTGGNTEAF
TRBV2 | ATEPRRSQYSGNTIY
TRBV5-4 | ASSSSLSTGELF
TRBV19 | ASTLTGGSTGELF
TRBV7-9 | ASKGGAGYQETQY
TRBV9 | ASSPGTSGGVSYNEQF
TRBV18 | ASSVRRQVDGNTIY
TRBV19 | ASSIGRGNIQY
TRBV10-3 | AIRAQTGDEQY
TRBV19 | ASSFWRGGDEQF
TRBV5-1 | ASSLARWGDTNTEAF